Each of the 7 T cell receptor beta chains below was sequenced from the same sample in a study of CD8+ T cells in alopecia areata. Reverse transcribed after extraction, RNA yielded cDNA as the sequencing template. TCRdb's copy holds only in-frame clones and misses some; the assay was immunoSEQ multiplex PCR. This repertoire shows roughly 200,000 clones, around 63% found once; its top ten account for over 1.5%. The specimen was CD4+ T cells sorted from blood, collected at week 0. The source of these receptors is a human donor with alopecia areata.

Only one count was recorded for this clone. The rearrangement joins TRBV29-1 to TRBJ1-4, with D possibly matching TRBD1 (5 bases). The germline V gene encodes CDR1 SQVTM and CDR2 ANQGSEA. This CDR3 has 14 residues. Between the trimmed V and J ends, which lost 7 bases and 0 bases, there was a span of 12 bases. Written as DNA, the CDR3 is TGCAGCGCCGCCGACAGTGCAACTAATGAAAAACTGTTTTTT. Translating it yields CSAADSATNEKLFF.

The chain couples TRBV10-3 to TRBJ2-7; unclear D gene. CDR3 length: 13 amino acids. Per germline, CDR1 ENHRY and CDR2 SYGVKD. V lost 9 bases and J lost 3, with 15 bases in between. CDR3 coding DNA: TGTGCCATTTCAGACCAATATCACTACGAGCAGTACTTC. This sequence encodes CAISDQYHYEQYF.

The chain combines TRBV25-1 with TRBJ2-5; D is ambiguous. The CDR3 contains 13 residues. CDR1 and CDR2 (germline): MGHDK, SYGVNS. Between the trimmed V and J ends, which lost 2 bases and 2 bases, there was a span of 6 bases. DNA of the CDR3: TGTGCCAGCAGTGAACGGGCACAAGAGACCCAGTACTTC. This codes for CASSERAQETQYF. Full variable domain (outside the CDR3, taken from reference TRBV25-1 and TRBJ2-5): EADIYQTPRYLVIGTGKKITLECSQTMGHDKMYWYQQDPGMELHLIHYSYGVNSTEKGDLSSESTVSRIRTEHFPLTLESARPSHTSQYLCASSERAQETQYFGPGTRLLVL.

This sequence joins TRBV7-6 and TRBJ1-6; tentative D call: TRBD1 (5 bases). The CDR3 runs 15 residues. V was clipped by 1 base and J by 8 bases, with 12 bases between them. Germline lookup yields CDR1 SGHVS and CDR2 FNYEAQ. CDR3 coding DNA: TGTGCCAGCAGCTTAGTTGAGGGAGGGGATTCACCCCTCCACTTT. Amino acids: CASSLVEGGDSPLHF.

This clone has only a few counts. This chain connects TRBV29-1 to TRBJ2-1; 8 bases align to TRBD2. The V gene end was trimmed by 6 bases and the J gene end by 9 bases; junction bases not matched to a gene: 7. This CDR3 is built from 12 residues. CDR1 is SQVTM, CDR2 ANQGSEA, per germline. The CDR3 protein is CSVGRGGGEQFF. The CDR3 DNA sequence: TGCAGCGTCGGGAGGGGGGGCGGTGAGCAGTTCTTC.

This sequence joins TRBV30 and TRBJ1-2; D is possibly TRBD1 (5 bases). The CDR3 is 12 residues long. V lost 3 bases and J lost 8, with 13 bases in between. Germline V gene sequence: CDR1 GTSNPN, CDR2 SVGIG (reference sequence). DNA of the CDR3: TGTGCCTGGAGGGGGACTTGGCGGGGCTACACCTTC. As protein: CAWRGTWRGYTF.

This clone was observed a few times. J is TRBJ2-3 and V is TRBV5-6; D is perhaps TRBD1 (5 bases). CDR3 size: 16 residues. The ends were cut back, 0 bases at V and 1 base at J, with 12 bases in the middle. Germline CDR1 SGHDT, CDR2 YYEEEE. Here the CDR3 reads CASSLGQGVGTDTQYF. CDR3 nucleotides: TGTGCCAGCAGCTTGGGCCAGGGTGTCGGCACAGATACGCAGTATTTT. The full variable domain, in which reference TRBV5-6 and TRBJ2-3 provide the parts outside the CDR3, is DAGVTQSPTHLIKTRGQQVTLRCSPKSGHDTVSWYQQALGQGPQFIFQYYEEEERQRGNFPDRFSGHQFPNYSSELNVNALLLGDSALYLCASSLGQGVGTDTQYFGPGTRLTVL.